What follows is one TCR beta chain and its context. The source of the sample is a study of control samples from healthy donors and cancer patients. Repertoires were generated with immunoSEQ multiplex PCR, while TCRdb's copy carries only in-frame clones and drops some. This sample has nearly 55,000 clones, with roughly 96% found just once. This CDR3 is 15 amino acids long. Germline CDR1 is SNHLY and CDR2 is FYNNEI. Trimming took 6 bases from V and 2 from J, leaving 15 bases between them. The chain recombines TRBV2 with TRBJ2-3, with D possibly being TRBD1 (5 bases). The clonotype was recovered from a woman in her twenties or thirties in good health. The sequenced sample consisted of blood. This CDR3 reads CASSLGFGATDTQYF. In DNA, the CDR3 is TGTGCCAGCAGCCTAGGGTTTGGGGCCACAGATACGCAGTATTTT.